One and the same sample provided the 23 T cell receptor beta chains below, sequenced in a study of T cell repertoires in cytomegalovirus infection (dated by TCRdb to between 2018 and 2021). Sequencing was performed on an Illumina HiSeq 1500. In TCRdb, the public reads were trimmed at Q25 with fastp and aligned with MiXCR, with productive beta chains retained. Every distinct CDR3 protein forms one entry, paired with its most common genes and DNA. Present in this sample are 600,000 to 800,000 distinct CDR3 sequences, about 24% of which were seen just once. Less than 9.5% of the sample is taken by the ten largest. Sample: CD8+ T cells from PBMCs. These receptors were taken from a human donor in good health (CMV status not recorded). Some clones in this sample may be carry-over from other donors' samples.

This clonotype was seen only a few times. The chain links TRBV5-1 to TRBJ2-1; 13 nucleotides agree with TRBD2. This CDR3 is 14 amino acids long. Germline CDR1 is SGHRS and CDR2 is YFSETQ. Trimming removed 6 bases from V and 4 bases from J; junction bases left unmatched: 1. Written as DNA, the CDR3 is TGCGCCAGCAAGGGACTAGCGGGGTACAATGAGCAGTTCTTC. Encoded protein: CASKGLAGYNEQFF. The full variable domain, completed using reference TRBV5-1 and TRBJ2-1, is KAGVTQTPRYLIKTRGQQVTLSCSPISGHRSVSWYQQTPGQGLQFLFEYFSETQRNKGNFPGRFSGRQFSNSRSEMNVSTLELGDSALYLCASKGLAGYNEQFFGPGTRLTVL.

The rearrangement links TRBV7-6 to TRBJ2-5; D is perhaps TRBD1 (5 bases). V was cut by 5 bases and J by 3 bases, with 10 bases left in between. Per germline, CDR1 SGHVS and CDR2 FNYEAQ. The CDR3 extends over 13 amino acids. The CDR3 region is CASSPSREETQYF. The CDR3 coding sequence is TGTGCCAGCAGCCCTTCCAGGGAAGAGACCCAGTACTTC.

At least ten counts were recorded for this clonotype. This chain uses TRBV6-5 with TRBJ1-1; D is perhaps TRBD1 (6 bases). The CDR3 contains 13 residues. Per the germline V gene, CDR1 is MNHEY and CDR2 is SVGAGI. Trimming took 2 bases from V and 3 from J, leaving 7 bases between them. The CDR3 spells CASSYGGHTEAFF. The CDR3 DNA is TGTGCCAGCAGTTACGGGGGGCACACTGAAGCTTTCTTT.

This clonotype was counted between two and nine times. J is TRBJ2-3 and V is TRBV12-3 or TRBV12-4; D gene uncertain. CDR3 length: 13 residues. V dropped 5 bases and J dropped 5 bases, with 11 bases sitting between them. The CDR3 is CASSLARGDTQYF. The CDR3 nucleotides read TGTGCCAGCAGTCTTGCTCGTGGAGATACGCAGTATTTT.

This clonotype showed up many times. V and J are TRBV7-2 and TRBJ1-2; D not resolved. The CDR3 totals 13 residues. Germline V lookup: CDR1 SGHTA, CDR2 FQGNSA. V was pared by 2 bases and J by 4 bases, with 8 bases between. CDR3 coding DNA: TGTGCCAGCAGCTTAAGCACAGCCTATGGCTACACCTTC. Translation: CASSLSTAYGYTF.

This clonotype appeared a few times. The V call is TRBV6-5, the J call TRBJ2-5; D may be TRBD2 (6 bases). Trimming left V 6 bases short and J 5 bases short, with 22 bases between. The CDR3 sequence is 16 residues long. The germline gives CDR1 MNHEY, CDR2 SVGAGI. CDR3 sequence reads: CASSPWSGGEGETQYF. The CDR3 nucleotides are TGTGCCAGCAGCCCCTGGTCTGGAGGGGAAGGCGAGACCCAGTACTTC.

About this clonotype itself: One end of the junction fails to match germline, which may point to a read error. The gene calls are TRBV11-2 and TRBJ2-2; tentatively, D is TRBD2 (6 bases). Germline V gives CDR1 SGHAT, CDR2 FQNNGV. The length of the CDR3 is 15 residues. The CDR3, as DNA: TGCGCCAGCAGCCAAACGCGGGGCGCTGCCGGGGAGCTGTTTTTT. Protein product: CASSQTRGAAGELFF.

This clonotype was recorded a few times. The rearrangement links TRBV6-2 or TRBV6-3 to TRBJ2-7; 7 bases agree with TRBD1. This CDR3 contains 14 residues. In germline, CDR1 is MNHEY, CDR2 SVGEGT. J gave up 4 bases and V 6 bases, and 9 bases lay outside the gene matches. The CDR3 DNA is TGTGCCAGCAGCCCTGGGACAGTTCCTTACGAGCAGTACGTC. It specifies CASSPGTVPYEQYV.

The chain combines TRBV20-1 with TRBJ2-3; TRBD1 aligns across 10 bases. Unmatched junction bases numbered 9, after V lost 0 bases and J lost 0 bases. The germline V gene has CDR1 DFQATT and CDR2 SNEGSKA (reference sequence). The CDR3 consists of 18 residues. The CDR3 region is CSARDRDRGLSSTDTQYF. As DNA, the CDR3 is TGCAGTGCTAGAGACCGGGACAGGGGCCTATCTAGCACAGATACGCAGTATTTT.

The rearrangement uses TRBV14 and TRBJ1-1; the D is unclear. CDR3 size: 14 residues. Deletions cut 0 bases from V and 7 bases from J, with 12 bases between. Germline V CDR1 and CDR2: SGHDN, FVKESK. The CDR3 DNA follows: TGTGCCAGCAGCCAAGATCTTTTCGGAGATGAAGCTTTCTTT. The encoded protein is CASSQDLFGDEAFF.

The chain has TRBV27 and TRBJ2-2; no clear D gene. Trimming removed 5 bases from V and 1 base from J, with 11 bases in between. Germline V gene lookup returns CDR1 MNHEY and CDR2 SMNVEV (reference sequence). This CDR3 contains 15 residues. The CDR3 protein is CASSPAHGNTGELFF. CDR3 coding DNA: TGTGCCAGCAGTCCCGCTCACGGGAACACCGGGGAGCTGTTTTTT.

With respect to this clonotype: A read error is possible here, since a much larger clone lies one base away. This chain links TRBV7-8 with TRBJ2-4, with a possible D match to TRBD1 (5 bases). CDR3 length: 16 amino acids. Germline CDR1 and CDR2: SGHVS and FQNEAQ. Trimming took off 4 bases at V and 1 base at J, with 14 bases between the two ends. CDR3 DNA sequence: TGTGCCAGCAGCTCGCGAGTACAGGACGCCAAAAACATTCAGTACTTC. As protein: CASSSRVQDAKNIQYF.

The chain is built from TRBV5-1 and TRBJ1-1; the D is unclear. The CDR3 length is 14 residues. The V gene's germline CDR1 is SGHRS and CDR2 YFSETQ. Trimming took off 2 bases at V and 0 bases at J, with 8 bases between the two ends. The CDR3 loop reads CASSFYDLNTEAFF. The DNA for the CDR3 is TGCGCCAGCAGCTTTTACGATCTGAACACTGAAGCTTTCTTT.

The rearrangement uses TRBV4-1 and TRBJ2-4; 9 bases map to TRBD1. With V trimmed by 5 bases and J by 8 bases, 10 bases remained unmatched. Per germline, CDR1 MGHRA and CDR2 YSYEKL. The CDR3 has 15 amino acids. CDR3 region: CASSYIQGADDIQYF. CDR3 coding DNA: TGCGCCAGCAGCTATATACAGGGGGCGGATGACATTCAGTACTTC.

This clonotype was counted a few times. The chain is built from TRBV2 and TRBJ2-1; no reliable D call. V lost 8 bases and J lost 0, with 8 bases in between. In germline, CDR1 is SNHLY, CDR2 FYNNEI. The CDR3 loop spans 13 amino acids. The CDR3 loop reads CASWISSYNEQFF. The CDR3 DNA follows: TGTGCCAGCTGGATTAGCTCCTACAATGAGCAGTTCTTC.

The chain links TRBV10-1 to TRBJ2-7, with D unresolved. This CDR3 comprises 14 residues. The V end lost 3 bases, the J end lost 2 bases, and 11 bases lay between the germline ends. CDR1 is WNHNN and CDR2 is SYGVQD in the germline V gene (reference sequence). The CDR3 DNA reads as TGCGCCAGCAGTGAAAGGGAAGAAGCCTACGAGCAGTACTTC. Residues: CASSEREEAYEQYF.

The chain combines TRBV5-5 with TRBJ1-2, with unresolved D. Germline CDR1 SGHKS, CDR2 YYEKEE (reference sequence). This CDR3 contains 12 residues. Trimming removed 0 bases from V and 6 bases from J, with 6 bases in between. CDR3 protein: CASSLDLDGYTF. Written as DNA, the CDR3 is TGTGCCAGCAGCTTGGATCTGGATGGCTACACCTTC.

The chain combines TRBV3-1 with TRBJ1-5; D is unclear. The germline V gene has CDR1 LGHDT and CDR2 YNNKEL (reference sequence). This CDR3 has 13 amino acids. Trimming shortened V by 4 bases and J by 5 bases, and 9 bases separated the two germline ends. For the CDR3, the DNA is TGTGCCAGCAGCCCACGGTTCGATCAGCCCCAGCATTTT. It specifies CASSPRFDQPQHF.

This clonotype was counted between two and nine times. The chain uses TRBV7-8 and TRBJ2-7, with a possible D match to TRBD2 (6 bases). This CDR3 region has 16 residues. Germline loops: CDR1 SGHVS, CDR2 FQNEAQ. In DNA, the CDR3 is TGTGTCAGCAGCTTAGCCGTTTTGGGGGGCTCCTACGAGCAGTACGTC. It encodes CVSSLAVLGGSYEQYV.

This clonotype occurred a few times. The genes are TRBV4-3 and TRBJ2-1, with unresolved D. V was cut by 3 bases and J by 4 bases, with 7 bases left in between. The CDR3 is made up of 13 amino acids. Germline CDR1 is LGHNA and CDR2 is YSLEER. The CDR3: CASSQSGYNEQFF. The CDR3, as DNA: TGCGCCAGCAGCCAGTCTGGGTACAATGAGCAGTTCTTC.

A remark on this clonotype: One end of the junction does not line up with germline, which may come from a read error. The genes are TRBV10-3 and TRBJ1-1; 7 bases map to TRBD1. CDR3 length: 12 residues. Looked up from germline, CDR1 is ENHRY and CDR2 is SYGVKD. CDR3: CAFRGANTEAFF. In DNA form, the CDR3 reads TGTGCCTTCAGGGGGGCGAACACTGAAGCTTTCTTT.

V usage is TRBV7-9 and J usage is TRBJ2-1; 7 bases fit TRBD2. The CDR3 covers 15 residues. The germline V gene encodes CDR1 SEHNR and CDR2 FQNEAQ (reference sequence). The junction had 4 bases not matched to a gene; V was cut back by 5 bases and J by 0 bases. CDR3 DNA sequence: TGTGCCAGCAGCAAGAGCGGGGCCTCCTACAATGAGCAGTTCTTC. Encoded protein: CASSKSGASYNEQFF.

A few counts support this clonotype. The rearrangement uses TRBV10-3 and TRBJ2-7; 13 nucleotides match TRBD2. Germline-derived CDR1 and CDR2 are ENHRY and SYGVKD. J gave up 4 bases and V 2 bases, and 5 bases lay outside the gene matches. The CDR3 sequence is 16 residues long. CDR3 in DNA: TGTGCCATCAGTGAGGGACTAGCGGGGGTCTCGTACGAGCAGTACGTC. Protein: CAISEGLAGVSYEQYV.